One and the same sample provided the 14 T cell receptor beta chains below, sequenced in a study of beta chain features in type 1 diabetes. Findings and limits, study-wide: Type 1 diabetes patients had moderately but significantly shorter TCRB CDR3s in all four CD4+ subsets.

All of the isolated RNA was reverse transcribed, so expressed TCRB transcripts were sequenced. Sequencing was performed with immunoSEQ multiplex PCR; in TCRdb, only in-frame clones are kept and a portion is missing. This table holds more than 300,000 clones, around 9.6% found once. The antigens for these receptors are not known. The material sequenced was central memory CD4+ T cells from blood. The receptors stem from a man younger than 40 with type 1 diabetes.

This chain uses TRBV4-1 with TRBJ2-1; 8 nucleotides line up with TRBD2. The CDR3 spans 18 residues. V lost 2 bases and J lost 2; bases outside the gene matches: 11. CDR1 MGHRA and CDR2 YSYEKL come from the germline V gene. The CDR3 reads CASSQPPGLAGPYNEQFF. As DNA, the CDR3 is TGCGCCAGCAGCCAACCCCCCGGACTAGCAGGGCCCTACAATGAGCAGTTCTTC.

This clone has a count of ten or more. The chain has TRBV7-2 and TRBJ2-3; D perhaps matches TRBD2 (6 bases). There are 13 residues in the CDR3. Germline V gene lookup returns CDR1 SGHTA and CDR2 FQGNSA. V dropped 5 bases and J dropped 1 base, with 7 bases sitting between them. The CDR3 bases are TGTGCCAGCAGCCCTAGCGGCACAGATACGCAGTATTTT. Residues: CASSPSGTDTQYF.

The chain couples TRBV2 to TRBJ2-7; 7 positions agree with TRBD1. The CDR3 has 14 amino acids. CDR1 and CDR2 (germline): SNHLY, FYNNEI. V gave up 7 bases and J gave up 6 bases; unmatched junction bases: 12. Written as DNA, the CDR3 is TGTGCCAGCAACCTACAGGGGTCTGGGGTCGAGCAGTACTTC. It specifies CASNLQGSGVEQYF.

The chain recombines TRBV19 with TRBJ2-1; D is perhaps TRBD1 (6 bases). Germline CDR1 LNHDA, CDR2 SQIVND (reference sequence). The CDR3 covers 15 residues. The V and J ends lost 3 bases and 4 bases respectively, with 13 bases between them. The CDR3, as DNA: TGTGCCAGTAGTATTTATAGACAGGTATACAATGAGCAGTTCTTC. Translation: CASSIYRQVYNEQFF.

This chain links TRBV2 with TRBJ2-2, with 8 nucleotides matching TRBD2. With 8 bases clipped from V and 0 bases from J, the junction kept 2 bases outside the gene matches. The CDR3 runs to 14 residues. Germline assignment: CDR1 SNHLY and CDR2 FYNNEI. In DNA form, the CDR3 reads TGTGCCAGCCGGGGGGGTTCGAACACCGGGGAGCTGTTTTTT. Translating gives CASRGGSNTGELFF.

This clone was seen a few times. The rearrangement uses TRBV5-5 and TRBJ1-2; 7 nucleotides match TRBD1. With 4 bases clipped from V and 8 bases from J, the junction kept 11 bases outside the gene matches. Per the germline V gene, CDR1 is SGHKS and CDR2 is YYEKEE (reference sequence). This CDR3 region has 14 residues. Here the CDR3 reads CASSPATGPLGYTF. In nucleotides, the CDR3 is TGTGCCAGCAGCCCCGCGACAGGGCCGCTCGGCTACACCTTC. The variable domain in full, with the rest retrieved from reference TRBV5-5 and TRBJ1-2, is DAGVTQSPTHLIKTRGQQVTLRCSPISGHKSVSWYQQVLGQGPQFIFQYYEKEERGRGNFPDRFSARQFPNYSSELNVNALLLGDSALYLCASSPATGPLGYTFGSGTRLTVV.

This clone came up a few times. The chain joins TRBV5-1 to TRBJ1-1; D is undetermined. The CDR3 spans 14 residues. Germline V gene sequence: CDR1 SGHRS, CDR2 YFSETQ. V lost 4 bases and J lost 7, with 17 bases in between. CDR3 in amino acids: CASSPQDPDVEAFF. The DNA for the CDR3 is TGCGCCAGCAGCCCACAAGATCCGGACGTTGAAGCTTTCTTT.

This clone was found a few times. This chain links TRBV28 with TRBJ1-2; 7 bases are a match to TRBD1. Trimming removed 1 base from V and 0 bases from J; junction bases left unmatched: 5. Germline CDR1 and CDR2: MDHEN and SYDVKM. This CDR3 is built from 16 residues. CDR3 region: CASSLSGQRTNYGYTF. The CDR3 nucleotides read TGTGCCAGCAGTTTATCGGGACAGCGAACTAACTATGGCTACACCTTC.

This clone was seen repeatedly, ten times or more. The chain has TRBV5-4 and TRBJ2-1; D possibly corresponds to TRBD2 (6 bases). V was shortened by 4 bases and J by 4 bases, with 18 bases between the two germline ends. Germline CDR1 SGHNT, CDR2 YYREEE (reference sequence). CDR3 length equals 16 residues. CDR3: CASSPREAGFYNEQFF. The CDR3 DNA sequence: TGTGCCAGCAGCCCGCGCGAGGCGGGATTTTACAATGAGCAGTTCTTC.

The DNA for the CDR3 is TGTGCCAGCAGCTTGATGGGGATAGGCAATCAGCCCCAGCATTTT. Translating it yields CASSLMGIGNQPQHF. The chain uses TRBV11-2 and TRBJ1-5; D ambiguous. CDR3 length: 15 residues. V dropped 3 bases and J dropped 2 bases, with 11 bases sitting between them. CDR1 and CDR2 from the germline V gene are SGHAT and FQNNGV.

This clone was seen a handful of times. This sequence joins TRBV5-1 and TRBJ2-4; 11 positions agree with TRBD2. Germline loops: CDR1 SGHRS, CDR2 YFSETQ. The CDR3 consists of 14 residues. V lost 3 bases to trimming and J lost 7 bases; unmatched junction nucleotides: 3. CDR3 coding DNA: TGCGCCAGCAGCTCACTAGCGGGAGTCAACATTCAGTACTTC. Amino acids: CASSSLAGVNIQYF. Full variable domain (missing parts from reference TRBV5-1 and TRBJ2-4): KAGVTQTPRYLIKTRGQQVTLSCSPISGHRSVSWYQQTPGQGLQFLFEYFSETQRNKGNFPGRFSGRQFSNSRSEMNVSTLELGDSALYLCASSSLAGVNIQYFGAGTRLSVL.

DNA of the CDR3: TGTGCCAGTAGTCGACAGTATGAAAAACTGTTTTTT. This codes for CASSRQYEKLFF. The chain has TRBV19 and TRBJ1-4; a possible D gene is TRBD1 (5 bases). CDR3 length: 12 amino acids. Trimming left V 5 bases short and J 6 bases short, with 7 bases between. Germline loops: CDR1 LNHDA, CDR2 SQIVND (reference sequence).

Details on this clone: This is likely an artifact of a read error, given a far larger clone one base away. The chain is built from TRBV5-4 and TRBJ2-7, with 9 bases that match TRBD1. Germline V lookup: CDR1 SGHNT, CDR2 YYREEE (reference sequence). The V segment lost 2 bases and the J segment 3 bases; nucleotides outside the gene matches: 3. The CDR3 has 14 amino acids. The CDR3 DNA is TGTGCCAGCAGCTTCGGGACAGGGAACTACGAGCAGTACTTC. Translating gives CASSFGTGNYEQYF.

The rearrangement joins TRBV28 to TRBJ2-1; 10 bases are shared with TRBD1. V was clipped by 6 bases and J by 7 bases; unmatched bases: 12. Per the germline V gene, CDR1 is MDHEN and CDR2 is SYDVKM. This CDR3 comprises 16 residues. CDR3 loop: CASSSPGQGLGNEQFF. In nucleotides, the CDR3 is TGTGCCAGCAGCTCACCGGGACAGGGGTTAGGTAATGAGCAGTTCTTC.